The rows below give T cell receptor beta chains drawn from one sample of a study of cytomegalovirus exposure and HLA in healthy donors. TCRdb's table, derived via immunoSEQ multiplex PCR, lists solely in-frame clones and lacks some. The profile shows approximately 150,000 clones, approximately 82% of them singletons. Sequencing input: PBMCs. Receptor source: a man younger than 35 in good health and CMV-seropositive. CDR3s include the opening cysteine and the closing phenylalanine or tryptophan. A D gene is named only where the DNA matches it firmly. Clone size appears in some rows only: once, few, many, or a class for an expanded clone.

j_call v_call d_call clone_size cdr3_nt cdr3_aa
TRBJ2-7 TRBV7-2 TRBD2 . TGTGCCAGCAGCGCTTTCCTAGCGGAGGTCGAGGACTTC CASSAFLAEVEDF
TRBJ2-1 TRBV7-9 TRBD1 few TGTGCCAGCAGCTTAGGGGTTGGGACAGGGGGCGGTGAGCAGTTCTTC CASSLGVGTGGGEQFF
TRBJ1-5 TRBV27 . . TGTGCCAGCAGTCCTTCGACAGGCAATCAGCCCCAGCATTTT CASSPSTGNQPQHF
TRBJ2-3 TRBV11-2 . . TGTGCCAGCAGCTTAGTGGTGCGCCGCACAGATACGCAGTATTTT CASSLVVRRTDTQYF
TRBJ2-7 TRBV28 . few TGTGCCAGCAGCCCAATGGTCGGCTCCTACGAGCAGTACTTC CASSPMVGSYEQYF
TRBJ2-7 TRBV6-1 TRBD2 . TGTGCCAGCCGACTAGCTGCACCATACGAGCAGTACTTC CASRLAAPYEQYF
TRBJ2-1 TRBV11-3 . . TGTGCCAGCAGCTTAGATCCTACACTAAATGAGCAGTTCTTC CASSLDPTLNEQFF
TRBJ2-3 TRBV9 TRBD2 once TGTGCCAGCAGCGGCCTAGCGGGTTTTGTCACAGATACGCAGTATTTT CASSGLAGFVTDTQYF
TRBJ2-7 TRBV29-1 TRBD2 . TGCAGCGTTGATAGAATTAGCGGGGGGCTCCCTTACGAGCAGTACTTC CSVDRISGGLPYEQYF
TRBJ2-7 TRBV28 . few TGTGCCACCACGGACAGAAACTACGAGCAGTACTTC CATTDRNYEQYF
TRBJ2-3 TRBV7-9 TRBD2 . TGTGCCAGCAGCTCCGGGCTAGCGGGAAACACAGATACGCAGTATTTT CASSSGLAGNTDTQYF
TRBJ1-1 TRBV6-5 . . TGTGCCAGCAGTTCCATGGGGCTGGACACTGAAGCTTTCTTT CASSSMGLDTEAFF
TRBJ1-1 TRBV4-1 . . TGCGCCAGCAGCCAGGGACACCGTAAGAACACTGAAGCTTTCTTT CASSQGHRKNTEAFF
TRBJ2-3 TRBV28 . . TGTGCCAGCAGTTTAGTTGGACCCAGGGCAGATACGCAGTATTTT CASSLVGPRADTQYF
TRBJ1-1 TRBV4-1 . few TGCGCCAGCAGCCTTAACACAGCGAACACTGAAGCTTTCTTT CASSLNTANTEAFF
TRBJ2-5 TRBV5-6 TRBD1 once TGTGCCAGCAGCCTACGACAGGGAAAGGAGACCCAGTACTTC CASSLRQGKETQYF
TRBJ2-5 TRBV28 . . TGTGCCAGCAGGCCTGGAGGGGCTGGGACCCAGTACTTC CASRPGGAGTQYF
TRBJ2-5 TRBV18 . . TGTGCCAGCTCACCTCGCGGGACAGCCCAAGAGACCCAGTACTTC CASSPRGTAQETQYF
TRBJ2-1 TRBV7-2 . . TGTGCCAGCAGACTCGGGAGCCAGGTGGGGAATGAGCAGTTCTTC CASRLGSQVGNEQFF
TRBJ1-1 TRBV6-1 . . TGTGCCAGCGTTTACAGGGAATGGTCTGAAGCTTTCTTT CASVYREWSEAFF
TRBJ2-7 TRBV30 . few TGTGCCTGGAGTGTAGGGTTTGGGACAACGGGTGAGCAGTACTTC CAWSVGFGTTGEQYF
TRBJ2-7 TRBV27 . few TGTGCCAGCAGTTCCGGACTCTCCTACGAGCAGTACTTC CASSSGLSYEQYF
TRBJ2-3 TRBV28 . . TGTGCCAGCAGAGCCATAACAGATACGCAGTATTTT CASRAITDTQYF
TRBJ2-7 TRBV30 . . TGTGCCTGGAGTGTGGACTTAACCCATTACGAGCAGTACTTC CAWSVDLTHYEQYF
TRBJ2-2 TRBV4-1 TRBD1 . TGCGCCAGCAGCCACCCCTATCGAGGGGGCGTCGACACCGGGGAGCTGTTTTTT CASSHPYRGGVDTGELFF
TRBJ1-1 TRBV29-1 . . TGCAGCGTTCAATTCGGCGCGAGGATGAACACTGAAGCTTTCTTT CSVQFGARMNTEAFF
TRBJ2-2 TRBV5-1 . . TGCGCCAGCAGTTGGCAGGGCGGCACCGGGGAGCTGTTTTTT CASSWQGGTGELFF
TRBJ2-3 TRBV7-3 TRBD2 once TGTGCCAGCAGCTTAAACAGCGGGGCGGATACGCAGTATTTT CASSLNSGADTQYF
TRBJ2-5 TRBV5-1 TRBD2 . TGCGCCAGCAGCTTGGGGGGACTAGCGGGAGAACAGACCCAGTACTTC CASSLGGLAGEQTQYF
TRBJ1-5 TRBV6-1 TRBD1 few TGTGCCAGCACCCTGTGGGACAGAGACCAGCCCCAGCATTTT CASTLWDRDQPQHF
TRBJ2-7 TRBV7-8 . . TGTGCCAGCAGTTATATTTCAGGCTACGAGCAGTACTTC CASSYISGYEQYF
TRBJ2-1 TRBV7-9 . few TGTGCCAGCAGCTTAGATGCAAGCGGTAATGAGCAGTTCTTC CASSLDASGNEQFF
TRBJ2-3 TRBV29-1 TRBD2 . TGCAGCTTGGGTCATAGCGGGGGGAGCACAGATACGCAGTATTTT CSLGHSGGSTDTQYF
TRBJ1-1 TRBV7-2 . . TGTGCCAGCAGCTTGAACCCAGAAAAAGCTTTCTTT CASSLNPEKAFF
TRBJ2-5 TRBV5-1 TRBD1 . TGCGCCAGCAGCGCCGTGGACAGGGGCGGGACCCAGTACTTC CASSAVDRGGTQYF
TRBJ1-2 TRBV5-4 . . TGTGCCAGCAGCTTGGGGGGGGGCCGGGGCTACACCTTC CASSLGGGRGYTF
TRBJ2-5 TRBV2 . . TGTGCCAGCAGACCAGGGGTATATCCCCAAGAGACCCAGTACTTC CASRPGVYPQETQYF
TRBJ2-2 TRBV5-4 . . TGTGCCAGTTACCGGGAGCTGAACACCGGGGAGCTGTTTTTT CASYRELNTGELFF
TRBJ1-5 TRBV5-1 TRBD1 . TGCGCCAGCAGCTTGGGGGGACAGGGGGATCAGCCCCAGCATTTT CASSLGGQGDQPQHF
TRBJ2-7 TRBV28 . . TGTGCCAGCAGTTTAGCCGGGAGAGATAAAATATACGAGCAGTACTTC CASSLAGRDKIYEQYF
TRBJ1-3 TRBV2 . . TGTGCCAGCAGTGAAGGTACTAATCGGGGAAACACCATATATTTT CASSEGTNRGNTIYF
TRBJ2-1 TRBV9 TRBD1 . TGTGCCAGCAGCGCCGGGACAGGAGCCTACAATGAGCAGTTCTTC CASSAGTGAYNEQFF
TRBJ1-3 TRBV19 . . TGTGCCAGTAATCTCGGAAACACCATATATTTT CASNLGNTIYF
TRBJ1-4 TRBV4-1 . many TGCGCCAGCAGCCAAGGTGGCCCAGGTGCAACTAATGAAAAACTGTTTTTT CASSQGGPGATNEKLFF
TRBJ2-7 TRBV27 TRBD2 . TGTGCCAGCAGTCGCGGACTAGCGGGCAGCTCCTACGAGCAGTACTTC CASSRGLAGSSYEQYF
TRBJ2-2 TRBV7-8 TRBD1 . TGTGCCAGCAGCCCGAACAGGGGGAGGAACACCGGGGAGCTGTTTTTT CASSPNRGRNTGELFF
TRBJ2-2 TRBV27 TRBD1 . TGTGCCACAAGACAGGGGGTGAACACCGGGGAGCTGTTTTTT CATRQGVNTGELFF
TRBJ2-3 TRBV6-1 TRBD1 . TGTGCCAGCAGTGGACCGGACAGGGGCACAGATACGCAGTATTTT CASSGPDRGTDTQYF
TRBJ2-2 TRBV18 TRBD2 . TGTGCCAGCTCACAGATACTAGCGGGAGTTAGCACCGGGGAGCTGTTTTTT CASSQILAGVSTGELFF
TRBJ1-2 TRBV4-1 TRBD1 once TGCGCCAGCAGCCAAGACGACAGGGAGGTTGGCTACACCTTC CASSQDDREVGYTF
TRBJ2-7 TRBV27 . . TGTGCCAGCAGTTTGGGCCGGAGGGACGAGCAGTACTTC CASSLGRRDEQYF
TRBJ2-3 TRBV29-1 TRBD1 . TGCAGCGTTGAGGGCAGGGGCCTAGAAGGGGGCCCAGATACGCAGTATTTT CSVEGRGLEGGPDTQYF
TRBJ2-7 TRBV6-8 . few TGTGCCCGCAGGCCGGATGAGGACAGCTACTCCTACGAGCAGTACTTC CARRPDEDSYSYEQYF
TRBJ1-5 TRBV27 . . TGTGCCAGCAGTTTGGGAAGGGAGGCGCCCCAGCATTTT CASSLGREAPQHF